This TCR beta chain was recovered during a study of shared clonotypes between healthy human individuals. Study-level background: Every donor yielded three CD4 naive, three CD4 memory, two CD8 naive and one CD8 memory plate.

Profiled with immunoSEQ multiplex PCR; TCRdb holds only in-frame clones, not every one. Found here are about 2 million clones, roughly 94% of them singletons; the top ten hold 0.9% to 1.4%. CD8 cells regarded as naive lacked CD45RO, were positively chosen for CCR7, and omitted terminally differentiated effector memory CD45RA+ cells. Germline V gives CDR1 MDHEN, CDR2 SYDVKM. This CDR3 is built from 16 residues. V was pared by 9 bases and J by 5 bases, with 25 bases between. The origin of this receptor is a young man in good health. The sequencing sample was made of naive CD8+ T cells sorted from blood. The genes are TRBV28 and TRBJ1-2; D possibly corresponds to TRBD1 (5 bases). Here the CDR3 DNA reads TGTGCCAGATTCCGGGACCCACGTGAAGTGCGGTATGGCTACACCTTC. As protein: CARFRDPREVRYGYTF.